This TCR beta chain originates from a study of blood T cell repertoires in COVID-19. Germline V CDR1 and CDR2: SGHDT, YYEEEE. This CDR3 has 16 residues. Unmatched junction bases numbered 4, after V lost 0 bases and J lost 4 bases. TCRdb's copy holds only in-frame clones and misses some; the assay was immunoSEQ multiplex PCR. The table has several thousand clones, less than 90% seen once; the top ten hold 9.5% to 13%. This chain joins TRBV5-6 and TRBJ2-5; 12 positions match TRBD2. The sequenced sample was peripheral blood. This receptor was taken from a human donor in a cohort sampled during active COVID-19. The CDR3 region is CASSLGLAGAGETQYF. The CDR3 nucleotides are TGTGCCAGCAGCTTGGGACTAGCGGGAGCAGGAGAGACCCAGTACTTC. Full variable domain (rest looked up from reference TRBV5-6 and TRBJ2-5): DAGVTQSPTHLIKTRGQQVTLRCSPKSGHDTVSWYQQALGQGPQFIFQYYEEEERQRGNFPDRFSGHQFPNYSSELNVNALLLGDSALYLCASSLGLAGAGETQYFGPGTRLLVL.